These 20 T cell receptor beta chains were sequenced from one sample in a study of OX40 agonist ivuxolimab in advanced cancers. Generated by immunoSEQ multiplex PCR, the TCRdb table keeps only in-frame clones and is missing some. The sample contains more than 80,000 clones, roughly 91% of which appear only once. Specimen: CD4+ or CD8+ T cells sorted from blood, collected in a trial of the OX40 agonist ivuxolimab. The source is an adult with an advanced solid tumor such as melanoma, head and neck, liver or kidney cancer.

V gene TRBV19 combines with J gene TRBJ1-2; D ambiguous. V lost 5 bases, J lost 0 bases, and 13 bases lay in between. The CDR3 is 15 amino acids. Germline loops: CDR1 LNHDA, CDR2 SQIVND (reference sequence). In nucleotides, the CDR3 is TGTGCCAGTAGTGGGGAATCTTCGGCTAACTATGGCTACACCTTC. It yields the protein CASSGESSANYGYTF.

This sequence joins TRBV2 and TRBJ2-5; TRBD2 aligns across 9 bases. The CDR3 spans 16 residues. Germline V gene data show CDR1 as SNHLY and CDR2 as FYNNEI. The V gene end was trimmed by 0 bases and the J gene end by 3 bases; junction bases not matched to a gene: 5. CDR3 in amino acids: CASSEARLAGKETQYF. As DNA, the CDR3 is TGTGCCAGCAGTGAAGCACGTCTAGCGGGAAAAGAGACCCAGTACTTC. The full variable domain, in which reference TRBV2 and TRBJ2-5 provide the parts outside the CDR3, is EPEVTQTPSHQVTQMGQEVILRCVPISNHLYFYWYRQILGQKVEFLVSFYNNEISEKSEIFDDQFSVERPDGSNFTLKIRSTKLEDSAMYFCASSEARLAGKETQYFGPGTRLLVL.

The gene calls are TRBV19 and TRBJ2-6, with unresolved D. V gave up 3 bases and J gave up 0 bases, with 3 bases separating them. There are 14 residues in the CDR3. Per germline, CDR1 LNHDA and CDR2 SQIVND (reference sequence). CDR3 bases: TGTGCCAGTAGTATGGCCTCTGGGGCCAACGTCCTGACTTTC. As protein: CASSMASGANVLTF.

This clone was detected a few times. The V and J genes are TRBV11-3 and TRBJ2-1; 11 nucleotides align to TRBD2. Germline CDR1 reads SGHNT; CDR2 reads YENEEA. The CDR3 has 16 amino acids. The J segment lost 5 bases and the V segment lost 1 base, leaving 4 bases of the junction unmatched. The CDR3, as DNA: TGTGCCAGCAGCTTAGGGATTAGCGGGGGGGACAATGAGCAGTTCTTC. This gives the protein CASSLGISGGDNEQFF.

The chain combines TRBV5-5 with TRBJ2-2, with D perhaps matching TRBD1 (5 bases). Trimming took off 2 bases at V and 5 bases at J, with 13 bases between the two ends. The CDR3 totals 15 residues. Looked up from germline, CDR1 is SGHKS and CDR2 is YYEKEE (reference sequence). CDR3 sequence: CASSLASGRTGELFF. The CDR3 bases are TGTGCCAGCAGCTTAGCTTCAGGGCGTACCGGGGAGCTGTTTTTT.

The chain employs TRBV6-5 and TRBJ1-2; D possibly corresponds to TRBD1 (5 bases). The CDR3 runs 13 residues. The germline CDR1 and CDR2 sequences are MNHEY and SVGAGI. Trimming removed 9 bases from V and 3 bases from J, with 14 bases in between. This chain's CDR3 is CASTRAGDYGYTF. CDR3 coding DNA: TGTGCCAGTACCAGGGCAGGAGACTATGGCTACACCTTC.

This clone was recorded once. The CDR3 region is CASSQEDSLNTEAFF. The CDR3 DNA follows: TGCGCCAGCAGCCAAGAGGACAGCTTGAACACTGAAGCTTTCTTT. The chain has TRBV4-1 and TRBJ1-1; TRBD1 is a possible D gene (6 bases). Trimming shortened V by 0 bases and J by 0 bases, and 8 bases separated the two germline ends. CDR1 and CDR2 (germline): MGHRA, YSYEKL. There are 15 residues in the CDR3.

The J gene is TRBJ2-3, the V gene TRBV5-1, with D perhaps matching TRBD1 (5 bases). V was cut by 0 bases and J by 0 bases, with 14 bases left in between. The CDR3 extends over 17 amino acids. CDR1 is SGHRS and CDR2 is YFSETQ in the germline V gene. CDR3 in amino acids: CASSLVRGTASTDTQYF. For the CDR3, the DNA is TGCGCCAGCAGCTTGGTAAGGGGTACAGCTAGCACAGATACGCAGTATTTT.

This chain connects TRBV21-1 to TRBJ2-5. TRBV21-1 is recorded as a pseudogene. The CDR3 sequence is 17 residues long. CDR3 nucleotide sequence: TGTGCCAGCAGCACTAAGGCGGCGCCCTTTGGGGAAGAGACCCAGTACTTC. Residues: CASSTKAAPFGEETQYF.

The chain joins TRBV21-1 to TRBJ2-7; no check of the table's D call, TRBD2, against the DNA was made. TRBV21-1 corresponds to a pseudogene. The CDR3 is 14 residues long. CDR3 sequence: CASSKARDSYEQYF. CDR3 coding DNA: TGTGCCAGCAGCAAAGCGCGGGACTCCTACGAGCAGTACTTC.

The CDR3 DNA is TGTGCCAGCAGCCTGGACAGGGTCACTGAAGCTTTCTTT. Protein product: CASSLDRVTEAFF. The chain joins TRBV7-2 to TRBJ1-1, with 8 bases matching TRBD1. The CDR3 totals 13 residues. Germline V gives CDR1 SGHTA, CDR2 FQGNSA. Trimming at V came to 5 bases and at J to 4 bases, leaving 3 bases not matched to a gene.

This clone has a single count. The chain has TRBV30 and TRBJ2-4; no clear D. Trimming took 3 bases from V and 1 from J, leaving 7 bases between them. The CDR3 consists of 13 residues. Per the germline V gene, CDR1 is GTSNPN and CDR2 is SVGIG (reference sequence). DNA for the CDR3: TGTGCCTGGAGGGAGTGGGCCAAAAACATTCAGTACTTC. Amino acids: CAWREWAKNIQYF. Looking up the rest from reference TRBV30 and TRBJ2-4 gives the full variable domain: SQTIHQWPATLVQPVGSPLSLECTVEGTSNPNLYWYRQAAGRGLQLLFYSVGIGQISSEVPQNLSASRPQDRQFILSSKKLLLSDSGFYLCAWREWAKNIQYFGAGTRLSVL.

A remark on this clone: This specimen includes other DNA sequences encoding the same CDR3. The rearrangement joins TRBV7-2 to TRBJ2-6; TRBD2 matches at 10 bases. V was clipped by 5 bases and J by 2 bases; unmatched bases: 9. The CDR3 is 18 amino acids. Germline V lookup: CDR1 SGHTA, CDR2 FQGNSA. The CDR3 loop reads CASSPSGTSGTGANVLTF. For the CDR3, the DNA is TGTGCCAGCAGCCCCTCCGGAACTAGCGGGACTGGGGCCAACGTCCTGACTTTC.

The V call is TRBV6-5, the J call TRBJ2-7; D may be TRBD2 (5 bases). The germline gives CDR1 MNHEY, CDR2 SVGAGI. The CDR3 consists of 15 residues. Trimming pared 6 bases from V and 2 bases from J, leaving 17 bases between. The CDR3 DNA follows: TGTGCCAGCAGCCTAAGACGGACTTCCCCCTACGAGCAGTACTTC. Amino acids: CASSLRRTSPYEQYF.

The genes are TRBV15 and TRBJ2-1; TRBD2 agrees at 9 bases. The trim removed 8 bases at V and 7 bases at J, leaving 12 bases unmatched. Germline CDR1 reads LNHNV; CDR2 reads YYDKDF (reference sequence). There are 15 residues in the CDR3. This CDR3 reads CATRPPSGIRNEQFF. CDR3 bases: TGTGCCACCCGCCCCCCTAGCGGGATAAGGAATGAGCAGTTCTTC.

The rearrangement links TRBV7-9 to TRBJ2-7, with TRBD2 matching over 11 bases. The CDR3 has 15 residues. Trimming cost V 7 bases and J 6 bases; bases outside gene matches: 11. From germline, CDR1 is SEHNR and CDR2 FQNEAQ (reference sequence). CDR3 nucleotide sequence: TGTGCCAGCACCCCGGTAGCGGGAGGGCCCGCCGAGCAGTACTTC. This encodes CASTPVAGGPAEQYF.

This clone showed up just once. The gene calls are TRBV5-8 and TRBJ2-6; unclear D gene. The CDR3 contains 15 residues. V lost 4 bases and J lost 1, with 9 bases in between. Germline CDR1 reads SGHTS; CDR2 reads YDEGEE. Here the CDR3 DNA reads TGTGCCAGCAGCCGCACCGCTTCTGGGGCCAACGTCCTGACTTTC. Translation: CASSRTASGANVLTF.

The count of this clone is one. The J gene is TRBJ2-7, the V gene TRBV7-9, with TRBD1 matching 12 bases. V lost 6 bases to trimming and J lost 11 bases; unmatched junction nucleotides: 11. This CDR3 is 14 amino acids long. Germline lookup yields CDR1 SEHNR and CDR2 FQNEAQ (reference sequence). The CDR3 nucleotides read TGTGCCAGCAGGCCGCCCGGGACAGGGGGCGTAGAGTACTTC. This gives the protein CASRPPGTGGVEYF.

V gene TRBV7-9 combines with J gene TRBJ1-4; 7 positions agree with TRBD1. Germline V CDR1 and CDR2: SEHNR, FQNEAQ (reference sequence). The CDR3 length is 14 residues. Losses at the gene ends were 6 bases for V and 8 bases for J; bases not matched to a gene: 9. The CDR3 protein is CASSPTGNSEKLFF. As DNA, the CDR3 is TGTGCCAGCAGTCCGACAGGGAATTCCGAAAAACTGTTTTTT.

The chain has TRBV11-3 and TRBJ2-7; D is unclear. CDR1 and CDR2 from the germline V gene are SGHNT and YENEEA. Deletions cut 1 base from V and 5 bases from J, with 12 bases between. The CDR3 is made up of 14 amino acids. The CDR3 sequence: CASSLAAGNHEQYF. As DNA, the CDR3 is TGTGCCAGCAGCTTAGCAGCTGGGAACCACGAGCAGTACTTC.